This T cell receptor (beta chain) came from a study of blood T cell repertoires in COVID-19 (dated by TCRdb to about 2020). Background on the whole study: Samples from collaborators originated in the United States, Italy and Spain and spanned both the acute and convalescent phases of COVID-19. The material from the prospective study consisted of cDNA or gDNA derived from T cells, B-cell-depleted T cells, or PBMCs. Deeply sampled blood TCRbeta repertoires from subjects exposed to, actively infected with, or recovered from COVID-19 were included in the dataset. The repertoires were released in a freely available public database intended as a resource for research on the immune response to SARS-CoV-2. The samples were drawn from two sources: the first 160 participants of the ongoing ImmuneRACE study, and 1,254 subjects contributed by 6 global collaborators. The sample metadata nearly always contained a de-identified subject ID, COVID-19 status, age in years and sex. HLA class I and class II types, where available, came from metadata supplied by the sample provider rather than from assay-based typing. The investigation overall reported the following: The amount of clinical and demographic metadata varied by source and participant and was provided uncurated.

The immunoSEQ Assay, a bias-controlled multiplex PCR, was used to amplify TCRbeta CDR3 regions from genomic DNA. The authors' pipeline ran thus. Nucleated cell counts per sample were estimated from amplification of reference gene primers within the assay. To quantify the absolute abundance of each unique TCRbeta CDR3 rearrangement, sequence reads were collapsed and filtered. Productive Simpson clonality was computed per sample as the square root of Simpson's diversity index over productive rearrangements. Imported from immuneACCESS, the table was reduced by TCRdb to in-frame sequences with V and J called. These copies leave out some clones; in studies compared against another copy, an unresolved V gene accounts for under half, and the cause of the remainder is not known. V and J calls and clone size come straight from that table; D and trimming were deduced from the DNA. For this sample the table gives roughly 250,000 clones, of which 80% to 90% were detected only once. The ten largest clonotypes hold approximately 2.5% of the sample.

From its cysteine to its phenylalanine, the CDR3 spans 19 amino acids. The sequence is cut down to CDR3 DNA, 57 bases in frame from base 1. V trim: 6 bases; J trim: 2 bases; unmatched bases: 15. Based on the germline V gene (reference sequence), the CDR1 and CDR2 sequences are PRHDT and FYEKMQ. Notes on this clone: The antigen it binds to is not known. The record has no base qualities; no much larger clone is one base away.

Participants in the prospective study were aged about 18 to 90 years, lived in 24 United States geographic areas, and enrolled through a virtual design. To assign participants to cohorts, the prospective study relied on clinical history that participants themselves reported in a screening survey and a study questionnaire. ImmuneRACE Cohort 3 recovered participants were defined by two consecutive negative NP/OP PCR tests, healthcare professional clearance, or symptom resolution. Mobile phlebotomists in the prospective study collected whole blood, serum and a nasopharyngeal or oropharyngeal swab from every participant. Participants in the prospective study had the option to provide additional blood draws and questionnaires over a 2-month period. Before DNA extraction, blood samples from the prospective study were shipped at room temperature or frozen.

The source is a woman aged 18-29 years who had recovered from COVID-19. The chain joins TRBV13 to TRBJ2-1; a stretch of 11 junction bases matches TRBD2. Material for sequencing was PBMCs or T cells enriched from blood (not recorded which). The nucleotide sequence is given as TGTGCCAGCAGTCCCTCAGCACTACTAGCGGGGGTTCCCTACAATGAGCAGTTCTTC. It is translated as CASSPSALLAGVPYNEQFF. This CDR3, with the reference TRBV13 and TRBJ2-1 proteins standing in past its ends, gives the full variable domain AAGVIQSPRHLIKEKRETATLKCYPIPRHDTVYWYQQGPGQDPQFLISFYEKMQSDKGSIPDRFSAQQFSDYHSELNMSSLELGDSALYFCASSPSALLAGVPYNEQFFGPGTRLTVL.